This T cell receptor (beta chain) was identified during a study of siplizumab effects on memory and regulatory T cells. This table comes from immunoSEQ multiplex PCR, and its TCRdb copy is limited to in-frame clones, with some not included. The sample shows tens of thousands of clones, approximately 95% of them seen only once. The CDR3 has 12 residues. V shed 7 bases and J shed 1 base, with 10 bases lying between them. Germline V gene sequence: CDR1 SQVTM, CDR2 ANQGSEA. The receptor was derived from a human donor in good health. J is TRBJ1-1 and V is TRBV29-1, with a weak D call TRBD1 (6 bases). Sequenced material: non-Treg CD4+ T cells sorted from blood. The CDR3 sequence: CSGTVPNTEAFF. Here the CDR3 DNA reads TGCAGCGGGACAGTTCCGAACACTGAAGCTTTCTTT.